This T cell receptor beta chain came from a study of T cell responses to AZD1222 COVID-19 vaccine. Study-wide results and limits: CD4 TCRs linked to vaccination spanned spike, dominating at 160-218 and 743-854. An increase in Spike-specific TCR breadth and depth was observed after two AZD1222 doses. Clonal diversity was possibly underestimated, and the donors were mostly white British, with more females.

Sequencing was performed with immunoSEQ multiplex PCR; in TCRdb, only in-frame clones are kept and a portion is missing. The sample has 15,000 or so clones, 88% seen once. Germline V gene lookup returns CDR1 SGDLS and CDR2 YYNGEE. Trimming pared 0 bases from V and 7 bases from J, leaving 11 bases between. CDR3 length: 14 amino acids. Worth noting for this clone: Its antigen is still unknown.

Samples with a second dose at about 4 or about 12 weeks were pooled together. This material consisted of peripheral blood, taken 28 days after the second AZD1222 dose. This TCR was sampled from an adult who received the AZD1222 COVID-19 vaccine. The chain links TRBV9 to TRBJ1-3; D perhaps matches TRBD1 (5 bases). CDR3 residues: CASSVEQGWNTIYF. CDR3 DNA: TGTGCCAGCAGCGTAGAGCAGGGTTGGAACACCATATATTTT.